This T cell receptor (beta chain) was recovered during a study of blood T cell repertoires in COVID-19. In its sample, this clone was seen a few times. Trimming removed 1 base from V and 7 bases from J, with 4 bases in between. This CDR3 is 11 amino acids long. TCRdb keeps only in-frame clones here, not all; method: immunoSEQ multiplex PCR. The table has around 180,000 clones, roughly 90% seen once. Sequencing was carried out using peripheral blood. The sequence was obtained from a man aged 55 to 69 with acute or convalescent COVID-19. This rearrangement joins TRBV12-3 or TRBV12-4 to TRBJ2-5; D remains ambiguous. The CDR3 loop is CASSLDRTQYF. DNA of the CDR3: TGTGCCAGCAGTTTAGACAGGACCCAGTACTTC.